This TCR beta chain stems from a study of Ad26.COV2.S vaccination and SARS-CoV-2 variants. In the case of this clone: Its antigen is not identified.

Regarding the study as a whole: Once vaccination had occurred, spike-specific CD8+ and CD4+ T cell responses reportedly showed substantial breadth.

CDR3 length: 14 residues. Trimming at V came to 4 bases and at J to 8 bases, leaving 8 bases not matched to a gene. CDR1 is SGHNT and CDR2 is YYREEE in the germline V gene (reference sequence). TCRdb keeps only in-frame clones here, not all; method: immunoSEQ multiplex PCR. This table holds 500,000 or so clones, around 88% found once. Treatment of the sample: 15 to 20 received Ad26.COV2.S at low or high dose, single or two shots; roughly 5 received placebo; per-sample allocation not given. Following the first vaccine or placebo injection, samples were taken on day 63. Expression of Wuhan-strain SARS-CoV-2 spike came from the Ad26 vector that formed the vaccine.

The sequence was obtained from a person aged 18-60 years who received the Ad26.COV2.S COVID-19 vaccine or a placebo. This specimen was peripheral blood, taken in a trial of Ad26.COV2.S vaccine versus placebo. V gene TRBV5-4 combines with J gene TRBJ2-1, with TRBD2 matching 8 bases. CDR3 sequence reads: CASSREGPTDEQFF. CDR3 DNA: TGTGCCAGCAGCCGGGAGGGACCAACTGATGAGCAGTTCTTC.